Below, 18 T cell receptor beta chains from the same sample are listed, as sequenced in a study of blood T cell repertoires in COVID-19 (dated by TCRdb to the early 2020s). Library preparation was by the immunoSEQ multiplex PCR assay. Sourced from immuneACCESS, this table was stored by TCRdb with only in-frame sequences that have V and J called. A share of the clones is absent; for the studies checked, an unresolved V gene accounts for under half, and the remainder has no known explanation. The sample table holds approximately 230,000 clones, of which roughly nine tenths were seen once. The ten largest clones take up roughly 3% of the sample. Sequenced material: peripheral blood. The receptors stem from a man aged 18 to 35 with active or convalescent COVID-19.

The chain recombines TRBV5-5 with TRBJ1-5; perhaps TRBD1 as D (5 bases). Trimming pared 0 bases from V and 5 bases from J, leaving 12 bases between. CDR3 length: 15 residues. Germline assignment: CDR1 SGHKS and CDR2 YYEKEE (reference sequence). This chain's CDR3 is CASSLDGGFDQPQHF. The CDR3 nucleotides are TGTGCCAGCAGCTTGGACGGGGGGTTCGATCAGCCCCAGCATTTT.

The J gene is TRBJ2-1, the V gene TRBV10-3, with 10 bases identical to TRBD2. The ends lost 2 bases at V and 9 bases at J; junction bases unmatched: 22. The CDR3 covers 20 residues. The germline V gene encodes CDR1 ENHRY and CDR2 SYGVKD. CDR3 sequence: CAISEMDTQVLAGVMSEQFF. The CDR3 DNA reads as TGTGCCATCAGTGAGATGGACACCCAAGTTCTAGCGGGAGTAATGAGTGAGCAGTTCTTC.

This chain joins TRBV5-5 and TRBJ2-1; 9 bases are a match to TRBD1. J was trimmed by 8 bases and V by 5 bases; bases with no gene match: 11. Germline V gene sequence: CDR1 SGHKS, CDR2 YYEKEE (reference sequence). The CDR3 loop spans 15 amino acids. The CDR3 loop reads CASRPGQGVLDEQFF. CDR3 DNA: TGTGCCAGCAGGCCGGGACAGGGAGTATTAGATGAGCAGTTCTTC.

This chain connects TRBV7-2 to TRBJ1-4; 8 bases align to TRBD1. Germline assignment: CDR1 SGHTA and CDR2 FQGNSA. The CDR3 totals 16 residues. Germline trimming cut 2 bases from V and 4 bases from J; bases unmatched to any gene: 6. CDR3 sequence reads: CASSLITGGLNEKLFF. In nucleotides, the CDR3 is TGTGCCAGCAGCTTAATAACAGGGGGACTTAATGAAAAACTGTTTTTT.

The chain links TRBV28 to TRBJ1-6; 9 nucleotides match TRBD1. The CDR3 contains 18 residues. Germline trimming cut 6 bases from V and 4 bases from J; bases unmatched to any gene: 13. Looked up from germline, CDR1 is MDHEN and CDR2 is SYDVKM. The CDR3 reads CASSLRTGVGMYNSPLHF. CDR3 DNA sequence: TGTGCCAGCAGCCTAAGGACAGGGGTCGGCATGTATAATTCACCCCTCCACTTT.

The rearrangement links TRBV28 to TRBJ1-5, with D maybe TRBD1 (5 bases). CDR3 length: 14 residues. Germline V gives CDR1 MDHEN, CDR2 SYDVKM. V lost 6 bases, J lost 2 bases, and 11 bases lay in between. CDR3 residues: CASSTWGGNQPQHF. CDR3 nucleotide sequence: TGTGCCAGCAGCACATGGGGGGGCAATCAGCCCCAGCATTTT.

This clone was picked up a small number of times. The chain is built from TRBV5-1 and TRBJ1-1; weak D call: TRBD1 (5 bases). The germline CDR1 and CDR2 sequences are SGHRS and YFSETQ. There are 13 residues in the CDR3. Trimming removed 4 bases at V and 4 bases at J, with 11 bases between. For the CDR3, the DNA is TGCGCCAGCAGCGACCCCGGGGGCACTGAAGCTTTCTTT. Translated, it gives CASSDPGGTEAFF.

This clone was counted a few times. The chain links TRBV5-1 to TRBJ1-4; TRBD1 is a possible D gene (6 bases). The CDR3 has 17 residues. V lost 7 bases and J lost 2, with 21 bases in between. Germline CDR1 SGHRS, CDR2 YFSETQ. The CDR3 is CASSQGWGIPTNEKLFF. The CDR3 nucleotides are TGCGCCAGCTCCCAGGGGTGGGGTATTCCTACTAATGAAAAACTGTTTTTT.

V is TRBV19 and J is TRBJ1-3; TRBD1 aligns across 9 bases. The germline V gene has CDR1 LNHDA and CDR2 SQIVND (reference sequence). V was clipped by 7 bases and J by 4 bases; unmatched bases: 8. This CDR3 spans 15 amino acids. CDR3 sequence (DNA): TGTGCCAGTAAACTACAGGGGGCGCCCGGAAACACCATATATTTT. Translation gives CASKLQGAPGNTIYF.

The chain links TRBV2 to TRBJ1-5; TRBD1 matches 9 bases. V lost 2 bases to trimming and J lost 4 bases; unmatched junction nucleotides: 3. Germline loops: CDR1 SNHLY, CDR2 FYNNEI. This CDR3 comprises 15 residues. DNA of the CDR3: TGTGCCAGCAGTGAAAGGGACAGGGCGAATCAGCCCCAGCATTTT. It is translated as CASSERDRANQPQHF.

The gene calls are TRBV27 and TRBJ1-2; D is perhaps TRBD1 (5 bases). The CDR3 runs 13 residues. Germline V gene data show CDR1 as MNHEY and CDR2 as SMNVEV (reference sequence). Trimming removed 6 bases from V and 3 bases from J, with 11 bases in between. This chain's CDR3 is CASRQTADYGYTF. The CDR3, as DNA: TGTGCCAGCAGACAGACAGCAGACTATGGCTACACCTTC.

The chain recombines TRBV18 with TRBJ1-1; TRBD1 might be the D (6 bases). Germline-derived CDR1 and CDR2 are KGHSH and LQKENI. The CDR3 length is 13 residues. V gave up 0 bases and J gave up 4 bases, with 6 bases separating them. CDR3 sequence (DNA): TGTGCCAGCTCACCACCGGGGGCCACTGAAGCTTTCTTT. The encoded protein is CASSPPGATEAFF. The full variable domain, its missing parts supplied by reference TRBV18 and TRBJ1-1, is NAGVMQNPRHLVRRRGQEARLRCSPMKGHSHVYWYRQLPEEGLKFMVYLQKENIIDESGMPKERFSAEFPKEGPSILRIQQVVRGDSAAYFCASSPPGATEAFFGQGTRLTVV.

V gene TRBV4-3 combines with J gene TRBJ2-3; 7 nucleotides agree with TRBD1. Germline values: CDR1 LGHNA, CDR2 YSLEER. This CDR3 comprises 16 residues. V shed 0 bases and J 3 bases; nucleotides not matched to a gene: 6. CDR3 protein: CASSQDTGQLTDTQYF. The CDR3, as DNA: TGCGCCAGCAGCCAAGATACGGGACAGCTAACAGATACGCAGTATTTT.

The CDR3 DNA is TGCGCCAGCAGCCACCCTTATGGCTACACCTTC. It yields the protein CASSHPYGYTF. The gene calls are TRBV4-1 and TRBJ1-2; D uncertain. The CDR3 contains 11 residues. Germline CDR1 is MGHRA and CDR2 is YSYEKL. V lost 3 bases and J 5 bases, leaving 4 bases between the germline ends.

This rearrangement joins TRBV30 to TRBJ1-2; no firm D call. V was cut by 4 bases and J by 8 bases, with 14 bases left in between. Germline V gives CDR1 GTSNPN, CDR2 SVGIG (reference sequence). The CDR3 contains 12 residues. The CDR3 bases are TGTGCCTGGACATCATCCCCAGGCGGCTACACCTTC. This translates into CAWTSSPGGYTF.

This CDR3 is CASSAVPGNPNTIYF. The CDR3 DNA reads TGTGCCAGCAGCGCCGTTCCAGGGAACCCAAACACCATATATTTT. J is TRBJ1-3 and V is TRBV9; D might be TRBD1 (5 bases). V dropped 3 bases and J dropped 6 bases, with 16 bases sitting between them. Germline V lookup: CDR1 SGDLS, CDR2 YYNGEE. CDR3 length equals 15 residues.

This chain connects TRBV12-3 or TRBV12-4 to TRBJ2-7; 7 bases align to TRBD2. The V gene end was trimmed by 6 bases and the J gene end by 1 base; junction bases not matched to a gene: 3. This CDR3 is 13 amino acids long. CDR3 protein: CASRAGESYEQYF. In nucleotides, the CDR3 is TGTGCCAGCAGGGCGGGGGAATCCTACGAGCAGTACTTC.

V and J are TRBV7-6 and TRBJ1-4; 10 nucleotides line up with TRBD1. V trimming: 1 base; J trimming: 14 bases; junction bases outside the gene matches: 10. Looked up from germline, CDR1 is SGHVS and CDR2 is FNYEAQ. The CDR3 extends over 15 amino acids. For the CDR3, the DNA is TGTGCCAGCAGCTTAGGATCTTCGGGGACAGGGGCCCTGTTTTTT. Translating it yields CASSLGSSGTGALFF.